A selection of T cell receptor beta chains follows, all from one sample in a study of T cell responses to AZD1222 COVID-19 vaccine. Only in-frame clones appear in the TCRdb table, and some are missing; sequencing was by immunoSEQ multiplex PCR. Here the sample spans 150,000 to 200,000 clones, about nine tenths being singletons. Sample: peripheral blood, taken on day 0 of AZD1222 vaccination. The source is an adult in good health. Each CDR3 is given with its conserved first and last residue. Fields, in order: CDR3 protein, CDR3 DNA, clone size, D gene, V gene, J gene. D genes are given only for firm matches. Size values are once, few and many counts, or a class for expanded clones, and some rows have none.

CASSQPGPTTGELFF	TGTGCCAGCAGCCAACCGGGACCAACCACCGGGGAGCTGTTTTTT	.	.	TRBV5-4	TRBJ2-2
CASSYANRGYGYTF	TGTGCCAGCAGTTACGCGAACAGGGGCTATGGCTACACCTTC	few	TRBD1	TRBV6-5	TRBJ1-2
CASNFPGQGFEEQYF	TGCGCCAGTAACTTTCCGGGACAGGGGTTTGAGGAGCAGTACTTC	.	TRBD1	TRBV4-3	TRBJ2-7
CASASLLSGNTIYF	TGTGCCAGCGCTAGTCTGCTCTCTGGAAACACCATATATTTT	.	.	TRBV28	TRBJ1-3
CATSDPTGHSDTQYF	TGTGCCACCAGTGACCCGACCGGACATTCAGATACGCAGTATTTT	.	.	TRBV24-1	TRBJ2-3
CASSHLSGIAYNEQFF	TGCGCCAGCAGCCACCTTAGCGGGATCGCCTACAATGAGCAGTTCTTC	.	TRBD2	TRBV4-1	TRBJ2-1
CASSPGQPNQPQHF	TGTGCCAGCAGCCCTGGACAGCCCAATCAGCCCCAGCATTTT	.	.	TRBV27	TRBJ1-5
CASSPAGPEQYF	TGTGCCAGCTCACCCGCTGGACCAGAGCAGTACTTC	once	.	TRBV18	TRBJ2-7
CAVSEGGNQPQHF	TGTGCCGTCAGCGAGGGGGGCAATCAGCCCCAGCATTTT	.	.	TRBV19	TRBJ1-5
CASSFSRAGAYEQYF	TGTGCCAGCAGCTTCTCGCGGGCGGGAGCCTACGAGCAGTACTTC	.	TRBD2	TRBV5-6	TRBJ2-7
CASSPRGTDYGYTF	TGCGCCAGCAGCCCCAGAGGGACCGACTATGGCTACACCTTC	.	.	TRBV4-3	TRBJ1-2
CATSRGQQETQYF	TGTGCCACCAGCAGGGGACAGCAAGAGACCCAGTACTTC	.	TRBD1	TRBV15	TRBJ2-5
CASSPGGGTQQYF	TGTGCCAGCAGCCCCGGGGGGGGGACACAGCAGTACTTC	once	TRBD2	TRBV5-4	TRBJ2-7
CASSLRQGFQETQYF	TGCGCCAGCAGCTTGAGACAAGGATTCCAAGAGACCCAGTACTTC	.	.	TRBV5-1	TRBJ2-5
CASSADTEAFF	TGCGCCAGCAGTGCCGACACTGAAGCTTTCTTT	.	.	TRBV5-1	TRBJ1-1
CASSLAPEGLALHF	TGTGCCAGCAGCTTAGCGCCGGAGGGACTTGCACTGCATTTT	.	.	TRBV7-2	TRBJ1-5
CASSRSWSEQYF	TGTGCCAGCAGCCGGAGCTGGAGCGAGCAGTACTTC	.	.	TRBV5-8	TRBJ2-7
CAWSVRRTGGFGELFF	TGTGCCTGGAGTGTGCGGCGGACAGGGGGATTCGGGGAGCTGTTTTTT	.	TRBD1	TRBV30	TRBJ2-2
CASNINRPSSYNEQFF	TGCGCCAGCAACATCAACCGGCCCAGCTCCTACAATGAGCAGTTCTTC	.	.	TRBV5-1	TRBJ2-1
CATQRGPGTEAFF	TGTGCCACCCAGAGGGGGCCCGGCACTGAAGCTTTCTTT	.	TRBD1	TRBV28	TRBJ1-1
CASSLAGRWSPGQDTQYF	TGTGCCAGCAGCTTAGCGGGTAGATGGTCTCCGGGGCAGGATACGCAGTATTTT	.	.	TRBV7-2	TRBJ2-3
CASSSRDRGWSGANVLTF	TGTGCCAGCAGTTCCCGGGACAGGGGATGGTCTGGGGCCAACGTCCTGACTTTC	.	TRBD1	TRBV27	TRBJ2-6
CASSSLWGDDRDTQYF	TGTGCCAGCAGCTCACTTTGGGGAGACGATAGAGATACGCAGTATTTT	.	.	TRBV11-2	TRBJ2-3
CASNLVGEKLFF	TGTGCCAGCAATCTAGTAGGGGAAAAACTGTTTTTT	.	.	TRBV6-5	TRBJ1-4
CASSPRVNTEAFF	TGTGCCAGCAGCCCGCGGGTGAACACTGAAGCTTTCTTT	.	.	TRBV9	TRBJ1-1
CATSRDTNTEAFF	TGTGCCACCAGCAGGGACACGAACACTGAAGCTTTCTTT	.	.	TRBV15	TRBJ1-1
CASSLEAGLSEAFF	TGCGCCAGCAGCTTGGAGGCAGGGCTTTCTGAAGCTTTCTTT	.	.	TRBV5-1	TRBJ1-1
CASRARTGVNEQFF	TGTGCCAGCAGGGCTAGGACAGGGGTCAATGAGCAGTTCTTC	.	TRBD1	TRBV6-5	TRBJ2-1
CSVEEVLDTEAFF	TGCAGCGTTGAAGAGGTGCTAGACACTGAAGCTTTCTTT	.	.	TRBV29-1	TRBJ1-1
CASSQVVSPLYNSPLHF	TGTGCCAGCAGCCAAGTGGTCTCCCCCCTTTATAATTCACCCCTCCACTTT	.	.	TRBV14	TRBJ1-6
CASSEIWEGNNEQFF	TGTGCCAGCAGTGAAATTTGGGAAGGTAACAATGAGCAGTTCTTC	.	.	TRBV6-1	TRBJ2-1
CATSLSSVGDTQYF	TGTGCCACCAGTCTTAGTAGCGTGGGAGATACGCAGTATTTT	.	.	TRBV24-1	TRBJ2-3
CASSQGGTWAEAFF	TGTGCCAGCAGTCAAGGGGGCACGTGGGCTGAAGCTTTCTTT	.	TRBD1	TRBV7-9	TRBJ1-1
CASSLVGQGRGGYTF	TGTGCCAGCAGCTTGGTTGGACAGGGTCGAGGGGGCTACACCTTC	.	TRBD1	TRBV5-4	TRBJ1-2
CASSQQSGVGNQPQHF	TGTGCCAGCTCACAACAGTCGGGGGTCGGCAATCAGCCCCAGCATTTT	.	.	TRBV18	TRBJ1-5
CASSTEGARGYTF	TGTGCCAGCAGTACAGAGGGGGCGCGGGGCTACACCTTC	.	TRBD1	TRBV2	TRBJ1-2
CASRIQVGYGYTF	TGTGCCAGCAGAATACAGGTGGGCTATGGCTACACCTTC	.	.	TRBV28	TRBJ1-2
CASSAGLAVNTGELFF	TGTGCCAGCAGCGCGGGACTAGCAGTTAACACCGGGGAGCTGTTTTTT	.	TRBD2	TRBV5-4	TRBJ2-2
CASSSYSEAFF	TGTGCCAGCAGCTCGTATTCTGAAGCTTTCTTT	.	.	TRBV5-5	TRBJ1-1
CASSQARAGENYGYTF	TGTGCCAGCAGCCAAGCGAGGGCAGGGGAAAACTATGGCTACACCTTC	.	.	TRBV3-1/TRBV3-2	TRBJ1-2
CASTAGTGGALATEAFF	TGTGCCAGCACTGCCGGGACAGGGGGCGCGTTGGCCACTGAAGCTTTCTTT	once	TRBD1	TRBV11-3	TRBJ1-1
CASSLEARTYEQYF	TGCGCCAGCAGCTTGGAGGCCCGAACCTACGAGCAGTACTTC	.	.	TRBV5-1	TRBJ2-7